This entry lists 4 T cell receptor beta chains sequenced from one sample in a study of cytomegalovirus exposure and HLA in healthy donors. Primers included in the PCR were 60 Vbeta and 13 Jbeta primers. The table came from immunoSEQ multiplex PCR; TCRdb's copy has only in-frame clones and leaves some out. The sample includes 79,000 or so clones, 60% to 75% of them seen just once. Material: PBMCs. The receptors were gathered from a woman aged 40 to 50 in good health and CMV-seropositive.

V is TRBV2 and J is TRBJ2-3; 9 bases match TRBD2. The length of the CDR3 is 16 residues. With V trimmed by 9 bases and J by 0 bases, 10 bases remained unmatched. Looked up from germline, CDR1 is SNHLY and CDR2 is FYNNEI. The CDR3 here is CASTPLAGTSTDTQYF. The CDR3 coding sequence is TGTGCCAGTACGCCCCTAGCGGGGACGAGCACAGATACGCAGTATTTT.

V gene TRBV7-2 combines with J gene TRBJ1-2; 12 bases agree with TRBD1. Trimming took 2 bases from V and 4 from J; bases not matched to a gene: 5. This CDR3 has 16 residues. Germline-derived CDR1 and CDR2 are SGHTA and FQGNSA. As DNA, the CDR3 is TGTGCCAGCAGCTTACTTCCGGGACAGGGGGCCTATGGCTACACCTTC. Protein product: CASSLLPGQGAYGYTF.

V is TRBV7-2 and J is TRBJ1-1; D remains unclear. In germline, CDR1 is SGHTA, CDR2 FQGNSA. The length of the CDR3 is 13 residues. Between the trimmed V and J ends, which lost 5 bases and 5 bases, there was a span of 12 bases. The CDR3 DNA is TGTGCCAGCAGCCACGGCTGGGAGACTGAAGCTTTCTTT. This translates into CASSHGWETEAFF.

This clone came up once. V is TRBV6-1 and J is TRBJ2-2; 13 bases match TRBD2. J lost 1 base, V lost 8 bases, and 1 base had no gene match. The CDR3 contains 15 residues. The V gene's germline CDR1 is MNHNS and CDR2 SASEGT. This CDR3 is CASRTSGRNTGELFF. As DNA, the CDR3 is TGTGCCAGCCGGACTAGCGGGAGGAACACCGGGGAGCTGTTTTTT.